This T cell receptor (beta chain) was identified in a study of CD8+ T cells in alopecia areata. Study results and limitations: Tofacitinib significantly brought down scalp clonality and expanded CD8+ clones among top 100. Whether baseline CD8+ expansion is linked to response remains uncertain, given a single nonresponder. Clonality exceeded that of normal scalp in lesional scalp, most notably in alopecia totalis/universalis.

The CDR3 covers 11 residues. CDR1 and CDR2 (germline): GTSNPN, SVGIG (reference sequence). V shed 2 bases and J shed 4 bases, with 5 bases lying between them. About this clone itself: What it binds is not known. Additional DNA sequences in this sample encode the identical CDR3.

RNA extraction and reverse transcription yielded cDNA as sequencing template. Libraries were prepared by immunoSEQ multiplex PCR; TCRdb keeps only in-frame clonotypes and omits some of them. The sample has approximately 200,000 clones, around 56% seen once. Documented treatment: oral pan-JAK inhibitor, 5-10 mg twice daily. J is TRBJ1-2 and V is TRBV30; D ambiguous. The clonotype was recovered from a human donor with alopecia areata. This specimen was CD4+ T cells sorted from blood, taken at week 4, from a patient treated with tofacitinib. CDR3: CAWSTGYGYTF. The CDR3 DNA reads as TGTGCCTGGAGTACCGGCTATGGCTACACCTTC.